This passage covers 13 T cell receptor beta chains from one sample sequenced in a study of beta chain features in type 1 diabetes (dated 2018 in TCRdb). Library preparation used the immunoSEQ multiplex PCR assay. The entire amount of isolated RNA was reverse transcribed using the High Capacity cDNA Reverse Transcription Kit, so the sequenced TCRB transcripts were expressed ones. This is the immuneACCESS table as TCRdb keeps it, with only in-frame sequences that have V and J called. A part of the clones is gone; compared with another copy, unresolved V genes explain less than half, and the rest is unexplained. In all, the sample holds about 340,000 clones, and less than 10% of those were seen once. The ten largest clones capture 0.44% of the sample. The sequenced material came from central memory CD4+ T cells from blood. The receptors here all came from a young woman in good health.

This clone has a handful of counts. The rearrangement joins TRBV5-4 to TRBJ2-3; D not resolved. The CDR3 totals 11 residues. The germline gives CDR1 SGHNT, CDR2 YYREEE (reference sequence). V was clipped by 4 bases and J by 9 bases, with 9 bases between them. This CDR3 is CASSLSQTQYF. CDR3 nucleotides: TGTGCCAGCAGCCTGTCTCAGACGCAGTATTTT.

This clone occurred a few times. The V and J genes are TRBV2 and TRBJ2-3; D may correspond to TRBD1 or TRBD2 (5 bases each). Germline V gene lookup returns CDR1 SNHLY and CDR2 FYNNEI. CDR3 length: 11 amino acids. The V end was cut by 8 bases, the J end by 6 bases, with 9 bases between. CDR3 sequence (DNA): TGTGCCAGCGGGGGTATTGATACGCAGTATTTT. Translation: CASGGIDTQYF.

This clone showed up just a few times. This specimen includes other DNA sequences encoding the same CDR3. In DNA form, the CDR3 reads TGCGCCAGCAGGGGGCTAGCGGAGAACACCGGGGAGCTGTTTTTT. Its protein is CASRGLAENTGELFF. The genes are TRBV5-1 and TRBJ2-2; 7 positions agree with TRBD2. CDR3 length: 15 amino acids. Trimming took 5 bases from V and 1 from J; bases not matched to a gene: 5. Germline V gene data show CDR1 as SGHRS and CDR2 as YFSETQ.

The V gene is TRBV7-2, the J gene TRBJ2-7; D may match TRBD1 or TRBD2 (5 bases each). V lost 1 base and J 1 base, leaving 8 bases between the germline ends. Germline V gives CDR1 SGHTA, CDR2 FQGNSA. CDR3 length equals 14 residues. The CDR3 reads CASSLVGRSYEQYF. CDR3 coding DNA: TGTGCCAGCAGCTTAGTGGGACGGTCCTACGAGCAGTACTTC. The full variable domain, completed using reference TRBV7-2 and TRBJ2-7, is GAGVSQSPSNKVTEKGKDVELRCDPISGHTALYWYRQSLGQGLEFLIYFQGNSAPDKSGLPSDRFSAERTGGSVSTLTIQRTQQEDSAVYLCASSLVGRSYEQYFGPGTRLTVT.

This chain connects TRBV27 to TRBJ1-4; D gene uncertain. The germline V gene encodes CDR1 MNHEY and CDR2 SMNVEV (reference sequence). With 5 bases removed from V and 0 bases from J, the gap between germline ends came to 10 bases. There are 15 residues in the CDR3. The CDR3 DNA reads as TGTGCCAGCAGTCGGAAGCCTGCAACTAATGAAAAACTGTTTTTT. This translates into CASSRKPATNEKLFF.

CDR3 nucleotides: TGTGCCAGCAGGAATATGGTGGGGCAAAACTACAATGAGCAGTTCTTC. It translates to CASRNMVGQNYNEQFF. V is TRBV7-3 and J is TRBJ2-1; the D gene is possibly TRBD1 (5 bases). V lost 6 bases, J lost 3 bases, and 18 bases lay in between. Germline V gene sequence: CDR1 SGHTA, CDR2 FQGTGA. The CDR3 has 16 residues.

This chain connects TRBV5-1 to TRBJ2-1; D unclear. Germline V gene sequence: CDR1 SGHRS, CDR2 YFSETQ. The germline V and J ends were trimmed by 5 bases and 8 bases, with 11 bases remaining between them. CDR3 size: 12 residues. The DNA of the CDR3 is TGCGCCAGCAGACTCGTTGCAGATGAGCAGTTCTTC. It translates to CASRLVADEQFF.

Details on this clone: Other nucleotide sequences from this sample produce the same CDR3. This chain joins TRBV28 and TRBJ2-7; possible D gene TRBD2, 6 bases. Germline assignment: CDR1 MDHEN and CDR2 SYDVKM. The V end lost 2 bases, the J end lost 2 bases, and 7 bases lay between the germline ends. This CDR3 has 13 amino acids. The CDR3 coding sequence is TGTGCCAGCAGTTTAGCGGGACCCTACGAGCAGTACTTC. It codes for CASSLAGPYEQYF.

This clone was seen repeatedly, ten times or more. This sequence joins TRBV4-3 and TRBJ2-6; 8 bases match TRBD1. The CDR3 consists of 15 residues. Germline V gene lookup returns CDR1 LGHNA and CDR2 YSLEER. J lost 2 bases, V lost 5 bases, and 2 bases had no gene match. The CDR3 here is CASSEQGAGANVLTF. The CDR3 DNA reads TGCGCCAGCAGCGAACAGGGGGCTGGGGCCAACGTCCTGACTTTC.

This clone was found a few times. V and J are TRBV6-5 and TRBJ2-7; TRBD2 aligns across 9 bases. Looked up from germline, CDR1 is MNHEY and CDR2 is SVGAGI. The CDR3 contains 13 residues. The trim removed 6 bases at V and 4 bases at J, leaving 4 bases unmatched. CDR3 in amino acids: CASSSSGRYEQYF. For the CDR3, the DNA is TGTGCCAGCAGCAGTAGCGGGAGATACGAGCAGTACTTC.

The chain has TRBV5-8 and TRBJ2-5, with D possibly being TRBD1 (5 bases). Trimming left V 0 bases short and J 5 bases short, with 14 bases between. This CDR3 is 15 amino acids long. The germline V gene encodes CDR1 SGHTS and CDR2 YDEGEE. CDR3 sequence: CASSLAQGWGETQYF. CDR3 coding DNA: TGTGCCAGCAGCTTGGCTCAGGGATGGGGCGAGACCCAGTACTTC.

CDR3 coding DNA: TGTGCCAGTAGTATTCAGGGGGGCACTGAAGCTTTCTTT. This translates into CASSIQGGTEAFF. The J gene is TRBJ1-1, the V gene TRBV19; the match to TRBD1 covers 7 bases. The CDR3 contains 13 residues. Per the germline V gene, CDR1 is LNHDA and CDR2 is SQIVND (reference sequence). The J segment lost 4 bases and the V segment lost 3 bases, leaving 2 bases of the junction unmatched.

The chain recombines TRBV18 with TRBJ1-1, with 8 bases aligning to TRBD1. The J segment lost 2 bases and the V segment lost 3 bases, leaving 2 bases of the junction unmatched. This CDR3 spans 14 amino acids. Germline-derived CDR1 and CDR2 are KGHSH and LQKENI. CDR3 DNA: TGTGCCAGCTCACCGACAGGGGTTAACACTGAAGCTTTCTTT. It encodes CASSPTGVNTEAFF.